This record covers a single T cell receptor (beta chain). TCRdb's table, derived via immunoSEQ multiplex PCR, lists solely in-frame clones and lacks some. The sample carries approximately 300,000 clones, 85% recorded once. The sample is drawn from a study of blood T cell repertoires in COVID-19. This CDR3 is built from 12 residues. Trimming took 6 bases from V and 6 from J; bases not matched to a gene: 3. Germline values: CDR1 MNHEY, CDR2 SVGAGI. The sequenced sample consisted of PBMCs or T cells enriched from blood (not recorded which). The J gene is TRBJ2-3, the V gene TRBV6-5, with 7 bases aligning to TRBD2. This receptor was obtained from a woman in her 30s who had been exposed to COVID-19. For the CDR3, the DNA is TGTGCCAGCAGCCTCGGGGGGGATACGCAGTATTTT. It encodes CASSLGGDTQYF.